The 14 T cell receptor beta chains reported below all come from one sample, sequenced in a study of cytomegalovirus exposure and HLA in healthy donors. The study ran its PCR with 60 Vbeta and 13 Jbeta primers. Sequencing used immunoSEQ multiplex PCR; TCRdb keeps in-frame clones, though not all of them. This table holds 150,000 to 200,000 clones, approximately 80% found once. The material sequenced was PBMCs. The receptors stem from a man in his fifties in good health and CMV-seropositive.

The chain carries TRBV19 and TRBJ1-4; 8 nucleotides align to TRBD1. The CDR3 is 17 residues long. J lost 1 base, V lost 6 bases, and 10 bases had no gene match. Germline loops: CDR1 LNHDA, CDR2 SQIVND (reference sequence). The CDR3 region is CASSRSTGVLTNEKLFF. The CDR3 DNA reads as TGTGCCAGTAGCCGATCGACAGGGGTGCTAACTAATGAAAAACTGTTTTTT.

This clone was detected once. This chain links TRBV2 with TRBJ1-6; maybe TRBD1 (5 bases). The germline V gene has CDR1 SNHLY and CDR2 FYNNEI. The CDR3 loop spans 14 amino acids. The V gene lost 3 bases and the J gene lost 6 bases, with 9 bases spanning the gap. CDR3 amino acids: CASSENRLNSPLHF. The CDR3 DNA reads as TGTGCCAGCAGTGAGAACAGGCTTAATTCACCCCTCCACTTT.

The genes are TRBV5-6 and TRBJ1-2; D unresolved. CDR3 length: 14 amino acids. Germline V gene lookup returns CDR1 SGHDT and CDR2 YYEEEE. V dropped 4 bases and J dropped 2 bases, with 12 bases sitting between them. The CDR3 spells CASSTRTGNYGYTF. The CDR3 DNA reads as TGTGCCAGCAGCACTCGGACTGGGAACTATGGCTACACCTTC.

V is TRBV2 and J is TRBJ2-3, with TRBD2 matching over 11 bases. Germline V lookup: CDR1 SNHLY, CDR2 FYNNEI. Losses at the gene ends were 2 bases for V and 0 bases for J; bases not matched to a gene: 7. This CDR3 is 18 amino acids long. CDR3 loop: CASSEKLAGVLSTDTQYF. CDR3 nucleotides: TGTGCCAGCAGTGAAAAACTAGCGGGGGTACTTAGCACAGATACGCAGTATTTT.

The rearrangement uses TRBV5-1 and TRBJ2-1; D is perhaps TRBD2 (5 bases). The V gene lost 0 bases and the J gene lost 3 bases, with 19 bases spanning the gap. CDR1 and CDR2 (germline): SGHRS, YFSETQ. This CDR3 region has 18 residues. The DNA for the CDR3 is TGCGCCAGCAGCTTGGGGTTAAGCGGTGGGCGCTACTACAATGAGCAGTTCTTC. This translates into CASSLGLSGGRYYNEQFF.

The chain uses TRBV4-1 and TRBJ2-4; 8 bases map to TRBD1. This CDR3 is 16 amino acids long. The germline CDR1 and CDR2 sequences are MGHRA and YSYEKL. V gave up 1 base and J gave up 6 bases; unmatched junction bases: 8. The CDR3 DNA reads as TGCGCCAGCAGCCAAGTGGAAACAGGGGGTACAAACATTCAGTACTTC. It is translated as CASSQVETGGTNIQYF.

The chain links TRBV10-3 to TRBJ1-1, with 11 bases lining up with TRBD1. The V gene end was trimmed by 3 bases and the J gene end by 1 base; junction bases not matched to a gene: 1. The CDR3 is 15 residues long. The germline gives CDR1 ENHRY, CDR2 SYGVKD. The CDR3 sequence is CAISDGQGANTEAFF. CDR3 nucleotides: TGTGCCATCAGTGATGGACAGGGGGCGAACACTGAAGCTTTCTTT.

This clone was counted a single time. This sequence joins TRBV18 and TRBJ2-5, with D hard to call. The CDR3 spans 13 residues. V lost 0 bases and J 4 bases, leaving 6 bases between the germline ends. CDR1 KGHSH and CDR2 LQKENI come from the germline V gene. CDR3 sequence: CASSPPNGETQYF. CDR3 coding DNA: TGTGCCAGCTCACCACCGAACGGAGAGACCCAGTACTTC.

The chain carries TRBV19 and TRBJ2-2, with D possibly TRBD2 on 6 matching bases. CDR1 and CDR2 (germline): LNHDA, SQIVND (reference sequence). V was clipped by 5 bases and J by 0 bases, with 16 bases between them. CDR3 length: 17 amino acids. The CDR3: CASSSGLRGANTGELFF. The CDR3 coding sequence is TGTGCCAGTAGTTCAGGGTTGCGGGGCGCGAACACCGGGGAGCTGTTTTTT.

This sequence joins TRBV10-2 and TRBJ1-1, with TRBD1 as a possible D gene (6 bases). The germline V gene has CDR1 WSHSY and CDR2 SAAADI. V gave up 3 bases and J gave up 10 bases, with 12 bases separating them. The CDR3 length is 12 residues. The CDR3: CASSDQQGRAFF. The CDR3 nucleotides are TGCGCCAGCAGTGATCAACAGGGAAGAGCTTTCTTT.

This chain joins TRBV2 and TRBJ1-5; 7 bases are shared with TRBD1. The ends lost 4 bases at V and 6 bases at J; junction bases unmatched: 9. The CDR3 covers 15 residues. Germline lookup yields CDR1 SNHLY and CDR2 FYNNEI. The CDR3 sequence is CASSGPRGLGQPQHF. CDR3 sequence (DNA): TGTGCCAGCAGTGGGCCGAGGGGGCTGGGTCAGCCCCAGCATTTT.

The genes are TRBV18 and TRBJ2-1, with TRBD1 identical over 8 bases. Per germline, CDR1 KGHSH and CDR2 LQKENI. The CDR3 length is 15 residues. V lost 4 bases and J lost 1; bases outside the gene matches: 3. In DNA form, the CDR3 reads TGTGCCAGCTCACTGACAGGGGAATCCTACAATGAGCAGTTCTTC. Amino acid sequence: CASSLTGESYNEQFF.

The chain employs TRBV7-9 and TRBJ2-5; 8 nucleotides line up with TRBD2. V gave up 2 bases and J gave up 5 bases; unmatched junction bases: 7. The CDR3 is 15 amino acids. Germline CDR1 and CDR2: SEHNR and FQNEAQ (reference sequence). CDR3 loop: CASSLSGASGETQYF. The CDR3 DNA is TGTGCCAGCAGCTTAAGCGGGGCTAGCGGGGAGACCCAGTACTTC.

CDR3 sequence: CASSPGTGMLETQYF. The CDR3 DNA reads TGTGCCAGCAGCCCGGGGACAGGGATGTTGGAGACCCAGTACTTC. This chain joins TRBV13 and TRBJ2-5; TRBD1 agrees at 9 bases. The CDR3 has 15 residues. Trimming removed 5 bases from V and 5 bases from J; junction bases left unmatched: 9. Looked up from germline, CDR1 is PRHDT and CDR2 is FYEKMQ (reference sequence).